The rows below give T cell receptor beta chains drawn from one sample of a study of blood T cell repertoires in COVID-19. Clones were sequenced by immunoSEQ multiplex PCR, and TCRdb holds only the in-frame ones, with some missing. The sample consists of about 110,000 clones, about 88% of them appearing once. Sample: peripheral blood. The receptor source for this set is a human donor in a cohort sampled during active COVID-19. The conserved cysteine and the conserved F or W are not part of the CDR3 here. The size entry is marked missing in some rows and otherwise reads once, few, many or a size class.

clone_size v_call cdr3_aa
few TRBV27 ASSPSWLQETQY
. TRBV10-2 ASNLGAPTDTQY
. TRBV30 AWSFQVSSTNEKLF
. TRBV7-8 ASSLTGGAF
few TRBV7-9 ASSLMGQGASPLH
. TRBV15 ATSPGQASSYEQY
. TRBV29-1 SVAQNRDSGYT
. TRBV15 ATSSPELSSYEQY
few TRBV10-2 ASSDSQGVWETQY
. TRBV28 ASIPEQATTYNEQF
once TRBV30 AWGPRTVPQETQY
. TRBV18 ASSRGLAGGDTQY
. TRBV5-6 ASTYLSGRTYEQY
. TRBV15 ATSIYAGDQPQH
. TRBV5-1 ASSLDRVNTEAF
. TRBV4-2 ASSQTYAGTFTDTQY
. TRBV10-3 AISEGQPYGYT
. TRBV27 ASSLSNSRGGPYEQY
. TRBV6-6 ASRYRGSSGANVLT
. TRBV14 ASSWSSYNSPLH
. TRBV5-1 ASSQDSYYGYT
. TRBV5-1 ASSQGLAGQKYEQY
. TRBV10-3 AISSASGKINEQF
. TRBV5-4 ASSSYNGGAQY
once TRBV3-1/TRBV3-2 ASSLPGFLADQY
. TRBV10-3 AISERSMNTEAF
. TRBV12-3/TRBV12-4 ASLRGGAEAF
. TRBV9 ASSVGVLGTGVQETQY
. TRBV11-2 ASSRRAGGTGTDTQY
. TRBV10-3 AISESQGRTEAF
. TRBV29-1 SVGGLAGLRSYEQY
. TRBV6-4 ASRSQAQGEAF
. TRBV5-1 ASSFLGGGELF
. TRBV19 ASSIATGSGYT
. TRBV2 ASSETSFEQY
. TRBV19 ASSAGGGKGGYT
. TRBV15 ATSRDRLSNQPQH
. TRBV5-1 ASSRSDRAFSNSPLH
. TRBV2 ASSAPGGRGNEQY
. TRBV19 ASSSRTREQF